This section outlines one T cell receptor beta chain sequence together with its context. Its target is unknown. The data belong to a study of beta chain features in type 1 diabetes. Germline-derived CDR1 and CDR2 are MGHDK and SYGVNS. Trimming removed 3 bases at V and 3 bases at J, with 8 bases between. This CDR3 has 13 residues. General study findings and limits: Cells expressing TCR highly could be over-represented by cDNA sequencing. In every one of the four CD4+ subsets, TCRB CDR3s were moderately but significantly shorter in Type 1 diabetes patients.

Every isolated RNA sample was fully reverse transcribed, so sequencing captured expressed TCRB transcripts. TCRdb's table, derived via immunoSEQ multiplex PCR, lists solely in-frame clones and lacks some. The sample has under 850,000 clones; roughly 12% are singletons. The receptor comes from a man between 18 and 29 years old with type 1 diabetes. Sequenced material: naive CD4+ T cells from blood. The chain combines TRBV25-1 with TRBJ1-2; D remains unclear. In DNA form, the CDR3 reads TGTGCCAGCAGTGATGACCCTTACTATGGCTACACCTTC. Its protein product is CASSDDPYYGYTF.